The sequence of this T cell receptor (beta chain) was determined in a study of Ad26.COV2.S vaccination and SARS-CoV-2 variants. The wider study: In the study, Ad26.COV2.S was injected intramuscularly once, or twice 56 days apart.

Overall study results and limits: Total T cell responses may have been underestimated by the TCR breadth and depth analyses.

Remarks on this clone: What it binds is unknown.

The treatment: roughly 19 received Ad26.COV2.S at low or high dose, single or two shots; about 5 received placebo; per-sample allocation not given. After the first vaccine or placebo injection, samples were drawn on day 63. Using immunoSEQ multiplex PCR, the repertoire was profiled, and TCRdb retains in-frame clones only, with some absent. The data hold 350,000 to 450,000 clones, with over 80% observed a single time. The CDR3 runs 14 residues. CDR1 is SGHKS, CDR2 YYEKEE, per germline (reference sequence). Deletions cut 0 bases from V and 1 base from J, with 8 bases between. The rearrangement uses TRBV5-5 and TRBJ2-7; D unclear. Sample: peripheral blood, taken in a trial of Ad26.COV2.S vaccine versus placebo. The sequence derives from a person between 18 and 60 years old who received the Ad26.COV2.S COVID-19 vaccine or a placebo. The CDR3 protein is CASSLDWGSYEQYF. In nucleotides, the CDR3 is TGTGCCAGCAGCTTGGATTGGGGTTCCTACGAGCAGTACTTC. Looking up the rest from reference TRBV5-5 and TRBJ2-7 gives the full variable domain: DAGVTQSPTHLIKTRGQQVTLRCSPISGHKSVSWYQQVLGQGPQFIFQYYEKEERGRGNFPDRFSARQFPNYSSELNVNALLLGDSALYLCASSLDWGSYEQYFGPGTRLTVT.